The 4 T cell receptor beta chains reported below all come from one sample, sequenced in a study of T cell clonality in common variable immunodeficiency. The repertoire was sequenced with immunoSEQ multiplex PCR; TCRdb's copy has only in-frame clones and lacks some. This sample includes fewer than 25,000 clones with no singletons; its ten biggest clones take up under 25%. The antigens of these receptors remain unknown. Study-level findings and limits: Reportedly, TCR beta sequences from common variable immunodeficiency showed fewer deletions and N-nucleotide insertions.

Sequencing was done on a sample of peripheral blood mononuclear cells. These receptors originate from a human donor with common variable immunodeficiency.

Only a few counts were recorded for this clone. The read terminates 3 residues ahead of where the CDR3 ends, so the germline J gene completes it. The V gene is TRBV18, the J gene TRBJ1-2, with 8 positions matching TRBD1. The CDR3 covers 15 residues. CDR1 and CDR2 from the germline V gene are KGHSH and LQKENI. V lost 5 bases and J lost 3; bases outside the gene matches: 8. The CDR3 is CASSAQGAEYYGYTF. The covered CDR3 bases are TGTGCCAGCTCAGCTCAGGGGGCAGAATACTATGGC.

As to this clone: The read stops 3 residues short of the end of the CDR3; the missing end is completed from the germline J gene. The V gene is TRBV6-2 or TRBV6-3, the J gene TRBJ1-5; weak D call: TRBD1 (5 bases). CDR1 is MNHEY and CDR2 is SVGEGT in the germline V gene. The V end was cut by 10 bases, the J end by 0 bases, with 19 bases between. The CDR3 has 16 amino acids. The chain's CDR3 is CATRGRGTLSNQPQHF. CDR3 bases read: TGTGCCACCCGGGGGAGGGGCACCCTTAGCAATCAGCCC.

This clone has only a few counts. The read stops 3 residues short of the end of the CDR3; the missing end is completed from the germline J gene. The rearrangement links TRBV19 to TRBJ2-7, with D tentatively TRBD1 (6 bases). V was cut by 6 bases and J by 2 bases, with 11 bases left in between. Germline values: CDR1 LNHDA, CDR2 SQIVND (reference sequence). The CDR3 totals 13 residues. The CDR3 loop reads CASSPGQTYEQYF. The CDR3 DNA, read in part, is TGTGCCAGTAGCCCAGGACAGACCTACGAG. Using reference TRBV19 and TRBJ2-7 for the parts outside the CDR3, the full variable domain is DGGITQSPKYLFRKEGQNVTLSCEQNLNHDAMYWYRQDPGQGLRLIYYSQIVNDFQKGDIAEGYSVSREKKESFPLTVTSAQKNPTAFYLCASSPGQTYEQYFGPGTRLTVT.

In this sample, this clone turned up a few times. Read sequence stops 3 residues before the CDR3 end, and the germline J gene provides the missing end. The chain employs TRBV11-3 and TRBJ2-3; maybe TRBD1 (6 bases). Germline CDR1 reads SGHNT; CDR2 reads YENEEA. The CDR3 consists of 15 residues. V was cut by 5 bases and J by 1 base, with 13 bases left in between. The CDR3: CASSPGAGGTDTQYF. The sequenced CDR3 bases are TGTGCCAGCAGCCCCGGGGCAGGGGGCACAGATACG.